This T cell receptor (beta chain) came from a study of follicular helper T cells after annual influenza vaccination. Study at large: Days 0, 7 and 28 post-vaccination were the blood draw times. Study-wide results and caveats: ICOS+CD38+ cTfh clonality change tracked circulating plasmablast frequency change. Yearly vaccinations repeatedly recalled conserved clonotypes in ICOS+CD38+ cTfh.

Documented time point: 2015-2016 season, pre-vaccination. Subjects lived in the community and lacked influenza vaccine within the prior 6 months. The method was immunoSEQ multiplex PCR; TCRdb's version includes in-frame clones alone and lacks a portion of them. In the table there are more than 8,500 clones, nearly 85% of which are singletons. This clone was recorded once. The antigen remains undetermined. The CDR3 runs to 15 residues. Germline V CDR1 and CDR2: MDHEN, SYDVKM. Trimming cost V 5 bases and J 4 bases, with 15 bases left between them. The rearrangement joins TRBV28 to TRBJ2-1, with D possibly being TRBD2 (6 bases). The specimen was CXCR5+ CD38- circulating T follicular helper cells from blood, collected on the day of influenza vaccination. The subset denotes: circulating Tfh, non-naive CD4+CXCR5+PD-1+ (ICOS+CD38+ or ICOS-CD38-). The receptor was isolated from an adult who received the influenza vaccine. CDR3 residues: CASSRAGSLYNEQFF. Written as DNA, the CDR3 is TGTGCCAGCAGTCGTGCGGGGAGCCTGTACAATGAGCAGTTCTTC.